The 8 T cell receptor beta chains in this list originate from one sample, sequenced in a study of PD-1 blockade in classical Hodgkin lymphoma. Relapse after autologous stem cell transplantation occurred in every patient, and brentuximab vedotin exposure varied. The repertoire was sequenced with immunoSEQ multiplex PCR; TCRdb's copy has only in-frame clones and lacks some. The sample carries roughly 41,000 clones, roughly 80% recorded once. Source: peripheral blood mononuclear cells (PBMCs), taken at baseline. All receptors derive from a human donor with classical Hodgkin lymphoma.

This sequence joins TRBV6-1 and TRBJ1-5; D gene ambiguous. The V end was cut by 2 bases, the J end by 9 bases, with 14 bases between. Germline lookup yields CDR1 MNHNS and CDR2 SASEGT. There are 14 residues in the CDR3. The CDR3 DNA sequence: TGTGCCAGCAGTGAACCGAGACCCCGGGGGCCCCAGCATTTT. Its protein product is CASSEPRPRGPQHF.

The chain couples TRBV4-2 to TRBJ1-2; D is uncertain. Looked up from germline, CDR1 is LGHNA and CDR2 is YNFKEQ. The CDR3 extends over 13 amino acids. The V and J ends lost 3 bases and 4 bases respectively, with 9 bases between them. The CDR3 here is CASSQSGPYGYTF. The CDR3 DNA reads TGTGCCAGCAGCCAGAGCGGACCCTATGGCTACACCTTC.

V and J are TRBV7-3 and TRBJ1-2; D possibly corresponds to TRBD1 (5 bases). Trimming cost V 3 bases and J 5 bases, with 10 bases left between them. Germline CDR1 and CDR2: SGHTA and FQGTGA. CDR3 size: 13 residues. In nucleotides, the CDR3 is TGTGCCAGCAGCTTCAACCAGGGATATGGCTACACCTTC. Residues: CASSFNQGYGYTF.

The V call is TRBV14, the J call TRBJ1-4; possible D gene TRBD1, 6 bases. Germline assignment: CDR1 SGHDN and CDR2 FVKESK. Deletions cut 3 bases from V and 5 bases from J, with 13 bases between. This CDR3 region has 15 residues. For the CDR3, the DNA is TGTGCCAGCAGCCATCTACGGGACAACAATGAAAAACTGTTTTTT. Amino acid sequence: CASSHLRDNNEKLFF.

The chain recombines TRBV4-3 with TRBJ2-7; D call uncertain. CDR1 is LGHNA and CDR2 is YSLEER in the germline V gene. The CDR3 sequence is 13 residues long. Trimming pared 2 bases from V and 2 bases from J, leaving 7 bases between. The CDR3 DNA reads TGCGCCAGCAGCCAACTTCCAACCTACGAGCAGTACTTC. Translated, it gives CASSQLPTYEQYF.

In regard to this clone: The junction departs from germline at one end; a sequencing error may be responsible. The J gene is TRBJ2-6, the V gene TRBV6-1; TRBD2 agrees at 13 bases. Germline V gives CDR1 MNHNS, CDR2 SASEGT. This CDR3 region has 19 residues. The DNA for the CDR3 is TGTGCCAGCAGGGAAACTAGCGGGAGGGCCGACTCTGGGGCCAGCGTCCTGACTTTC. Protein: CASRETSGRADSGASVLTF.

This clone has more than one count but fewer than ten. The chain joins TRBV18 to TRBJ1-5; D gene unclear. CDR1 KGHSH and CDR2 LQKENI come from the germline V gene. V gave up 3 bases and J gave up 3 bases, with 6 bases separating them. The CDR3 sequence is 13 residues long. CDR3 region: CASSPLANQPQHF. CDR3 sequence (DNA): TGTGCCAGCTCACCGCTCGCCAATCAGCCCCAGCATTTT.

The chain carries TRBV6-5 and TRBJ1-1; D gene unclear. The CDR3 sequence is 13 residues long. Germline CDR1 is MNHEY and CDR2 is SVGAGI. The V gene lost 5 bases and the J gene lost 1 base, with 8 bases spanning the gap. As DNA, the CDR3 is TGTGCCAGCAGTCTCTCTGCGAACACTGAAGCTTTCTTT. Translation gives CASSLSANTEAFF.